Described below is a single TCR beta chain sequence and its context. This record belongs to a study of blood T cell repertoires in COVID-19. Study-wide context: The analysed material was cDNA or gDNA that came from T cells, B-cell-depleted T cells, or PBMCs.

Seattle enrolled patients during active infection and tracked them longitudinally. The data were produced by immunoSEQ multiplex PCR, yet TCRdb's version contains in-frame clones alone and is incomplete. Of roughly 60,000 clones listed, 75% to 85% were seen once; the top ten hold roughly a tenth. This clonotype was sampled from a man aged 45-60 years with COVID-19, enrolled during active disease. The sample was peripheral blood.

The CDR3 nucleotides are TGTGCCAGCAGTGAAGGACAGGGAGAGATAGGGGATACGCAGTATTTT. Protein: CASSEGQGEIGDTQYF. The chain links TRBV25-1 to TRBJ2-3; 8 bases align to TRBD1. The CDR3 is made up of 16 amino acids. V lost 2 bases and J lost 6; bases outside the gene matches: 10. CDR1 and CDR2 (germline): MGHDK, SYGVNS.